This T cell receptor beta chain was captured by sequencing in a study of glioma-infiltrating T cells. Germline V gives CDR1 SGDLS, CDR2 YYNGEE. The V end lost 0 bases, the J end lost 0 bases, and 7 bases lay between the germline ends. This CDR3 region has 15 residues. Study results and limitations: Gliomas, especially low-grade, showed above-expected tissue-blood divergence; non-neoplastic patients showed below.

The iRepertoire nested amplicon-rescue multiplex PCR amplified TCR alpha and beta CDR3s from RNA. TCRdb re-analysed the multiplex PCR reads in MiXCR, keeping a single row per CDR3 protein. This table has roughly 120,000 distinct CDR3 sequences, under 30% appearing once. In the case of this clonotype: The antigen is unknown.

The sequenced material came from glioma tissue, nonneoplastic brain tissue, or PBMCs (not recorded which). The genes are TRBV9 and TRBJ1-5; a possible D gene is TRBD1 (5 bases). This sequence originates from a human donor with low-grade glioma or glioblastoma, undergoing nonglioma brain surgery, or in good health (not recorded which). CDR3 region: CASSVAGNSNQPQHF. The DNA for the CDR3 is TGTGCCAGCAGCGTAGCAGGGAATAGCAATCAGCCCCAGCATTTT.